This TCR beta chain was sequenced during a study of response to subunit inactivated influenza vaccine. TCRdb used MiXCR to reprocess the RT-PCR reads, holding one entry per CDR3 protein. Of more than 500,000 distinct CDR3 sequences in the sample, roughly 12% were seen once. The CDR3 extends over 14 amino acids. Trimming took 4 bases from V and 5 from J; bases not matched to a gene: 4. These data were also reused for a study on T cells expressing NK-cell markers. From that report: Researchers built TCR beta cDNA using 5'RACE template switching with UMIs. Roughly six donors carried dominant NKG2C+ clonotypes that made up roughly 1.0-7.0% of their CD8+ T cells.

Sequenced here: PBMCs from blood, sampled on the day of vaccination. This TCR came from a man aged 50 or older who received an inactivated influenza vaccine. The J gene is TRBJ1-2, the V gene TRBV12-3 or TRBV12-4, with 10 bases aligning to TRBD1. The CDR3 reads CASSSTGGLYGYTF. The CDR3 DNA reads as TGTGCCAGCAGTTCGACAGGGGGCCTATATGGCTACACCTTC.